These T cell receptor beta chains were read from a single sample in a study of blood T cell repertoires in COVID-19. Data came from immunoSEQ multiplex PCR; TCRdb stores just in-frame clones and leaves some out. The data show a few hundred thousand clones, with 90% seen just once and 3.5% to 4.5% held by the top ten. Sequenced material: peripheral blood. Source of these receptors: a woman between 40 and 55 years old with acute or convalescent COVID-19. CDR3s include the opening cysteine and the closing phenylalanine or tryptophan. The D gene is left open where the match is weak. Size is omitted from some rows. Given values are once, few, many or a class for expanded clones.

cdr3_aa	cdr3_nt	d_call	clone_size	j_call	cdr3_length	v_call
CASTPGAVRTDTQYF	TGTGCCAGCACCCCAGGAGCGGTTCGCACAGATACGCAGTATTTT	.	.	TRBJ2-3	15	TRBV11-2
CASSADREHYGYTF	TGTGCCAGCAGTGCCGACAGGGAACATTATGGCTACACCTTC	TRBD1	many	TRBJ1-2	14	TRBV6-4
CASSLSGETVDTQYF	TGTGCCAGCAGCCTTAGCGGGGAGACTGTAGATACGCAGTATTTT	TRBD2	.	TRBJ2-3	15	TRBV9
CAISDWTGANYGYTF	TGTGCCATCAGCGATTGGACAGGGGCCAACTATGGCTACACCTTC	TRBD1	.	TRBJ1-2	15	TRBV10-3
CASSPGTSTGETQYF	TGCGCCAGCAGCCCCGGGACTTCCACGGGGGAGACCCAGTACTTC	.	.	TRBJ2-5	15	TRBV5-1
CASSPIDRDYGYTF	TGTGCCAGCTCACCCATAGACAGGGACTATGGCTACACCTTC	TRBD1	once	TRBJ1-2	14	TRBV18
CASNGGISGYTF	TGTGCCAGTAATGGGGGGATAAGTGGCTACACCTTC	.	.	TRBJ1-2	12	TRBV19
CASSPGSRTNYGYTF	TGTGCCAGCTCACCCGGATCTAGAACTAACTATGGCTACACCTTC	.	.	TRBJ1-2	15	TRBV18
CASSSFGLLTDTQYF	TGTGCCAGCAGCTCCTTCGGACTACTCACAGATACGCAGTATTTT	.	.	TRBJ2-3	15	TRBV7-2
CASSLAGGQETQYF	TGTGCCAGCAGCTTGGCGGGGGGCCAAGAGACCCAGTACTTC	TRBD2	.	TRBJ2-5	14	TRBV5-4
CATSRDGQGYIQYF	TGTGCCACCAGCAGAGATGGGCAGGGGTACATTCAGTACTTC	.	.	TRBJ2-4	14	TRBV15
CAWTGLAEAFF	TGTGCCTGGACTGGGTTAGCAGAAGCTTTCTTT	.	.	TRBJ1-1	11	TRBV30
CAWRAWGETYSPLHF	TGTGCCTGGAGGGCCTGGGGAGAAACATATTCACCCCTCCACTTT	.	.	TRBJ1-6	15	TRBV30
CASSSIGLAGGTNTQYF	TGCGCCAGCAGCTCAATAGGACTAGCGGGGGGGACGAATACGCAGTATTTT	TRBD2	.	TRBJ2-3	17	TRBV5-1
CASSESTSGDLETQYF	TGTGCCAGCAGTGAGAGCACTAGCGGGGACTTAGAGACCCAGTACTTC	TRBD2	few	TRBJ2-5	16	TRBV6-1
CASSVGGSNNSPLHF	TGTGCCAGCAGCGTAGGAGGCAGCAATAATTCACCCCTCCACTTT	.	few	TRBJ1-6	15	TRBV9
CATSVEGHIQYF	TGTGCCACCAGTGTGGAGGGCCACATTCAGTACTTC	.	once	TRBJ2-4	12	TRBV24-1
CASSSGQGTLSSYNSPLHF	TGTGCCAGCAGCTCCGGACAGGGGACGTTGAGCTCCTATAATTCACCCCTCCACTTT	TRBD1	.	TRBJ1-6	19	TRBV7-6
CSVAQGQGDSPLHF	TGCAGCGTTGCACAGGGACAGGGTGACTCACCCCTCCACTTT	TRBD1	.	TRBJ1-6	14	TRBV29-1
CASSITLQGVNYGYTF	TGTGCCAGTAGTATTACCTTGCAGGGGGTAAACTATGGCTACACCTTC	TRBD1	.	TRBJ1-2	16	TRBV19
CASSLARTGIITEAFF	TGCGCCAGCAGCTTGGCGAGGACAGGGATTATAACTGAAGCTTTCTTT	TRBD1	.	TRBJ1-1	16	TRBV5-1